This TCR beta chain was recovered during a study of Ad26.COV2.S vaccination and SARS-CoV-2 variants. The table came from immunoSEQ multiplex PCR; TCRdb's copy has only in-frame clones and leaves some out. The sample includes hundreds of thousands of clones, approximately 92% of them seen just once. The sample's treatment: roughly 18 received Ad26.COV2.S at low or high dose, single or two shots; several received placebo; per-sample allocation not given. All samples were drawn on day 63, counting from the first vaccine or placebo injection. The V end lost 6 bases, the J end lost 7 bases, and 10 bases lay between the germline ends. The V gene's germline CDR1 is MDHEN and CDR2 SYDVKM. The CDR3 spans 12 residues.

V and J are TRBV28 and TRBJ1-5; no clear D. Sequenced material: peripheral blood, taken in a trial of Ad26.COV2.S vaccine versus placebo. This clonotype was obtained from a person between 18 and 65 years old who received the Ad26.COV2.S COVID-19 vaccine or a placebo. The CDR3 loop reads CASRLPGQPQHF. The CDR3 DNA reads as TGTGCCAGCAGACTACCGGGGCAGCCCCAGCATTTT.